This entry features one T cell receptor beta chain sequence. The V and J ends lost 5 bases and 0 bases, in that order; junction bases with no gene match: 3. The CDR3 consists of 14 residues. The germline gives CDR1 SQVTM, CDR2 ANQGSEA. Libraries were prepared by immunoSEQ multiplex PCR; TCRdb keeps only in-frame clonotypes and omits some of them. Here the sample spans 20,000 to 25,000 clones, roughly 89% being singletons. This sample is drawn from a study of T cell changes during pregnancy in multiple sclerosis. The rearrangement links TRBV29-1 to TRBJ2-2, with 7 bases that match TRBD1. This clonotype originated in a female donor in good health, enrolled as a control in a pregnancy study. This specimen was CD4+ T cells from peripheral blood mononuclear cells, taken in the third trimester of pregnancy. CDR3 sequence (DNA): TGCAGCGTTCGACAGGGCGCGAACACCGGGGAGCTGTTTTTT. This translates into CSVRQGANTGELFF.